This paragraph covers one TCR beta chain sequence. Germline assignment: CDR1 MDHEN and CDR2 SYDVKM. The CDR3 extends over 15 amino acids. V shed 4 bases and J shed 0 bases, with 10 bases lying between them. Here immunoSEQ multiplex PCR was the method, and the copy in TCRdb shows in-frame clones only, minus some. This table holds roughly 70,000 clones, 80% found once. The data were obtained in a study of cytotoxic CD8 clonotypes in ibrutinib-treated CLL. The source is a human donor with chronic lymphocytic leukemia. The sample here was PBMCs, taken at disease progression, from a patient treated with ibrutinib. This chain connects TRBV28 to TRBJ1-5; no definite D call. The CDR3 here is CASSSQPYSNQPQHF. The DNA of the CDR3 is TGTGCCAGCAGTTCACAGCCATATAGCAATCAGCCCCAGCATTTT.